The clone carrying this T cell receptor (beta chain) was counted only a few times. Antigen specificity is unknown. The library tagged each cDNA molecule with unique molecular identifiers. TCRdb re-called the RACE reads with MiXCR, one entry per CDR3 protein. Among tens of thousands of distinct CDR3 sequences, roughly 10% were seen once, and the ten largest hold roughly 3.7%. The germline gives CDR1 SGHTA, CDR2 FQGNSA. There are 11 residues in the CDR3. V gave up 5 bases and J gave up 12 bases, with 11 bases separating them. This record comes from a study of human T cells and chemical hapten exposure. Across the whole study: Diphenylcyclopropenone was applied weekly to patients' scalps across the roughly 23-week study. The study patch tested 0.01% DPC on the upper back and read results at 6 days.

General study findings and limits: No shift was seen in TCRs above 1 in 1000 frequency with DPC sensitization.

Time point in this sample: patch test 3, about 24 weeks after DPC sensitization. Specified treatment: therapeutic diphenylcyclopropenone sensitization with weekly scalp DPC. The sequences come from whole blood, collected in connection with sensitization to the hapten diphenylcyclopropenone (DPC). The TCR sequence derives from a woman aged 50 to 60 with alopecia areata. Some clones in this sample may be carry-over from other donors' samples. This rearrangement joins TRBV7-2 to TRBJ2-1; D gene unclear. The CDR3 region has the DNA TGTGCCAGCAGCCCCGACGTGCTGCAGTTCTTC. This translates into CASSPDVLQFF.